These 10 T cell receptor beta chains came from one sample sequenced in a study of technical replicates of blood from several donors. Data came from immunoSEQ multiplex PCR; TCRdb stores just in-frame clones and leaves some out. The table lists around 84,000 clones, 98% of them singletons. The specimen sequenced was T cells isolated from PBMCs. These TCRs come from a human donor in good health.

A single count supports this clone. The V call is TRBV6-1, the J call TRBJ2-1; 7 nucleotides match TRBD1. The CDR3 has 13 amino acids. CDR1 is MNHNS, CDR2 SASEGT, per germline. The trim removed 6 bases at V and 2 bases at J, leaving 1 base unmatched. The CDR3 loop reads CASRTGTYNEQFF. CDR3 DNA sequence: TGTGCCAGCAGGACAGGGACCTACAATGAGCAGTTCTTC.

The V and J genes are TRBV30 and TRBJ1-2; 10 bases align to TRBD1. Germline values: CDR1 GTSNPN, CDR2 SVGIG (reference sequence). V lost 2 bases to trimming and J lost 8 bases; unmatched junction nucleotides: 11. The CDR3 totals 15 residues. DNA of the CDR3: TGTGCCTGGAGTAGACCGGGACAGGGGATGTTAGGCTACACCTTC. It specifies CAWSRPGQGMLGYTF.

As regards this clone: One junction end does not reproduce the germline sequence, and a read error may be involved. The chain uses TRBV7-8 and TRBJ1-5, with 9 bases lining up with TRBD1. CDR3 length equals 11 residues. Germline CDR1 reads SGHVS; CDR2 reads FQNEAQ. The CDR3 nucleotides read TGTGCCAGCAGCTCGGGACAGGGAGTGGCTTTT. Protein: CASSSGQGVAF.

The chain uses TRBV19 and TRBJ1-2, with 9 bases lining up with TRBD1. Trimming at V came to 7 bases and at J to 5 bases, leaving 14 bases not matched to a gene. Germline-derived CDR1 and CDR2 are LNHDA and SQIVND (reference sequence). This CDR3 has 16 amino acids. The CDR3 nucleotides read TGTGCCAGTACTAAAATTACTGGACAGGGGACATATGGCTACACCTTC. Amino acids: CASTKITGQGTYGYTF.

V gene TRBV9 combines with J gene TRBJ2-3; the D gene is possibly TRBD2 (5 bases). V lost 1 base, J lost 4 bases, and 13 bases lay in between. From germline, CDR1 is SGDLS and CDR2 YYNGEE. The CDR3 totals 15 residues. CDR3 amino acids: CASSVRLAGPDTQYF. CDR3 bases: TGTGCCAGCAGCGTAAGGCTAGCAGGCCCAGATACGCAGTATTTT.

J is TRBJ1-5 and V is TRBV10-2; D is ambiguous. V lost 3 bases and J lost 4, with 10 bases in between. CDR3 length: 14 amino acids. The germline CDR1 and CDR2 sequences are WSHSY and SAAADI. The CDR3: CASSDKSKNQPQHF. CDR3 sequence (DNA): TGCGCCAGCAGTGATAAGAGTAAAAATCAGCCCCAGCATTTT.

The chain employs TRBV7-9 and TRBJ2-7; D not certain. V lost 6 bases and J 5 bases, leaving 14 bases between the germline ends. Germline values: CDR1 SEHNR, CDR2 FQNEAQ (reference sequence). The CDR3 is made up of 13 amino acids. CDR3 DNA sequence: TGTGCCAGCAGTTTCCCACCGGGTCACGAGCAGTACTTC. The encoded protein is CASSFPPGHEQYF.

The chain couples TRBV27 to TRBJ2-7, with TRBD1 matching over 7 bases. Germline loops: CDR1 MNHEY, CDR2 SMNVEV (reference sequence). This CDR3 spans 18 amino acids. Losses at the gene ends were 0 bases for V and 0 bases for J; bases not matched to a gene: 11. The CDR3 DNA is TGTGCCAGCAGTTTATCGATAATGTGGGGGACAGACTCCTACGAGCAGTACTTC. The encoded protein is CASSLSIMWGTDSYEQYF.

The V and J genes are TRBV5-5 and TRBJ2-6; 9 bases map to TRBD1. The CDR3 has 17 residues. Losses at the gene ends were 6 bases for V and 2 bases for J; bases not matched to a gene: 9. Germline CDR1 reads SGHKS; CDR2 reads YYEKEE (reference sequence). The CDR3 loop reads CASTRTGDKTGANVLTF. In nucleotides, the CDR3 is TGTGCCAGCACTCGGACAGGGGACAAAACTGGGGCCAACGTCCTGACTTTC. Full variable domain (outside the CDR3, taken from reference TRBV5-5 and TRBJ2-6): DAGVTQSPTHLIKTRGQQVTLRCSPISGHKSVSWYQQVLGQGPQFIFQYYEKEERGRGNFPDRFSARQFPNYSSELNVNALLLGDSALYLCASTRTGDKTGANVLTFGAGSRLTVL.

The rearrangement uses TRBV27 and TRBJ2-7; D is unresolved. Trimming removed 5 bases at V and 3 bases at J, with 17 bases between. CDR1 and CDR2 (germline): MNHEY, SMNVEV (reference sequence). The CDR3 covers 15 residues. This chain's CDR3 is CASSLPRDGVYEQYF. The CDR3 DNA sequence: TGTGCCAGCAGTCTTCCCCGAGATGGTGTCTACGAGCAGTACTTC.